Presented here are 3 T cell receptor beta chains from one specimen sequenced in a study of T cell responses to AZD1222 COVID-19 vaccine. Sequencing was performed with immunoSEQ multiplex PCR; in TCRdb, only in-frame clones are kept and a portion is missing. The repertoire holds 110,000 to 150,000 clones, with 80% to 90% as singletons. Sample: peripheral blood, taken on day 0 of AZD1222 vaccination. The source of these receptors is an adult in good health.

This clone has a single count. This sequence may be a read error, since a much larger clone differs from it by one base. Other DNA sequences in this sample translate to the same CDR3. J is TRBJ1-1 and V is TRBV5-1; D ambiguous. This CDR3 is 14 amino acids long. CDR1 is SGHRS, CDR2 YFSETQ, per germline. As DNA, the CDR3 is TGCGCCAGCAGCTTGGCAGGCGGATACACTGAAGCTTTTTTT. Translating gives CASSLAGGYTEAFF.

V gene TRBV19 combines with J gene TRBJ2-1; D perhaps matches TRBD1 (5 bases). Germline CDR1 and CDR2: LNHDA and SQIVND (reference sequence). V was trimmed by 1 base and J by 5 bases, leaving 15 bases between them. The CDR3 has 16 residues. CDR3 amino acids: CASSIAQGARHNEQFF. The DNA of the CDR3 is TGTGCCAGTAGTATAGCCCAAGGGGCCAGACACAATGAGCAGTTCTTC.

The rearrangement joins TRBV2 to TRBJ2-7, with TRBD2 matching over 11 bases. Germline trimming cut 0 bases from V and 0 bases from J; bases unmatched to any gene: 13. This CDR3 has 20 residues. The germline gives CDR1 SNHLY, CDR2 FYNNEI. CDR3 sequence (DNA): TGTGCCAGCAGTGAAGCTCTAGTGACTAGCGGGATGCTGGCCTCCTACGAGCAGTACTTC. This sequence encodes CASSEALVTSGMLASYEQYF.